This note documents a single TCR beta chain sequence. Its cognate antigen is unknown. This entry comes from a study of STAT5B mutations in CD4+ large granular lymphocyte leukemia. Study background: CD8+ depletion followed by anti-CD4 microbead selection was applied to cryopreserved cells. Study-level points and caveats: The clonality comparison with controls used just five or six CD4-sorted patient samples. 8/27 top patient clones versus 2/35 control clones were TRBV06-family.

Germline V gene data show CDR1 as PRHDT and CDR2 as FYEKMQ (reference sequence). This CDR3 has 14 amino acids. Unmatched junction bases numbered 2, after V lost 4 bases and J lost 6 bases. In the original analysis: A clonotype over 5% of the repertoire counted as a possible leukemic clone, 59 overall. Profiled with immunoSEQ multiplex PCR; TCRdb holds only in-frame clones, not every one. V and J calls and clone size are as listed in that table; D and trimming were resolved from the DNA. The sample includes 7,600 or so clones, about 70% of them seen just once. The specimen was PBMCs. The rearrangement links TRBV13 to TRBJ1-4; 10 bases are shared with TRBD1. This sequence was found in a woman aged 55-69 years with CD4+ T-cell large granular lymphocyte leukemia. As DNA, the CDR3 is TGTGCCAGCAGCTCCGGGACAGGGGATGAAAAACTGTTTTTT. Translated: CASSSGTGDEKLFF.